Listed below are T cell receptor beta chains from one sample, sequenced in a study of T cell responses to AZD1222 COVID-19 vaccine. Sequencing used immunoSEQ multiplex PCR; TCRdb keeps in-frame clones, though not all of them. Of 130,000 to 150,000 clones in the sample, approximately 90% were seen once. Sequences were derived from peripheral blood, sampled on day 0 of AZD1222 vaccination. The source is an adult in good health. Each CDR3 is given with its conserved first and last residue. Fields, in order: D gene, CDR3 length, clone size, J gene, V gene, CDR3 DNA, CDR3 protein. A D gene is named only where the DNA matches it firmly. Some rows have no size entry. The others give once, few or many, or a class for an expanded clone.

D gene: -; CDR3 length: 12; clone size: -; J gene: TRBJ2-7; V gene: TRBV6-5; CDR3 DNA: TGTGCCAGCTCCCAGATTTCAGACGAGCAGTACTTC; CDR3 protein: CASSQISDEQYF
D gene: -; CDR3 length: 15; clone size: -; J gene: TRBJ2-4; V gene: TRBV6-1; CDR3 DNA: TGTGCCAGCAGTGAGCGGGGATATGGGGAAAACATTCAGTACTTC; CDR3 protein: CASSERGYGENIQYF
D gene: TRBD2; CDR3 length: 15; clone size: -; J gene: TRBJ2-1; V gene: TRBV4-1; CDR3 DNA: TGCGCCAGCAGCCAGAGTCCGGGACTAGCCTTCGAGCAGTTCTTC; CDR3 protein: CASSQSPGLAFEQFF
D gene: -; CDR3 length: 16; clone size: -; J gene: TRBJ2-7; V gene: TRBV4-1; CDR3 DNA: TGCGCCAGCAGCCTCCGAGGGGGGGGAGGCCGCTACGAGCAGTACTTC; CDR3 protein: CASSLRGGGGRYEQYF
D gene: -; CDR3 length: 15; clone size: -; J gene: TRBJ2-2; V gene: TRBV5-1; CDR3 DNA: TGCGCCAGCAGCTTGGCTGCAGGATACACCGGGGAGCTGTTTTTT; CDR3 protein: CASSLAAGYTGELFF
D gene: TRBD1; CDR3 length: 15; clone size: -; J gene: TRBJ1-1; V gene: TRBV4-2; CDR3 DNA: TGTGCCAGCAGCCAACCCAGGGGGCAATGGACTGAAGCTTTCTTT; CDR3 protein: CASSQPRGQWTEAFF
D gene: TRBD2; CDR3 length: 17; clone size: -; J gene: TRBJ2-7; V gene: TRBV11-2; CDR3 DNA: TGTGCCAGCAGCGGTATTAGCGGGAGGCTCAGCTCCTACGAGCAGTACTTC; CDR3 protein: CASSGISGRLSSYEQYF
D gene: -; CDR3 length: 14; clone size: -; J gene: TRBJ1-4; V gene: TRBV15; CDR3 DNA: TGTGCCACCAGCAGAGAGGGGATTCGGGAAAAACTGTTTTTT; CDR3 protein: CATSREGIREKLFF
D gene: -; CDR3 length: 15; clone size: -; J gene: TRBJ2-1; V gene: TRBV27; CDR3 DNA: TGTGCCAGCAGTTCCGACGGGAGCTCCTACAATGAGCAGTTCTTC; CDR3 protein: CASSSDGSSYNEQFF
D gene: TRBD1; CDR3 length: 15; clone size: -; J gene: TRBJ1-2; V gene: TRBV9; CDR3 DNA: TGTGCCAGCAGCGTAGACCAGGGGGCTAACTATGGCTACACCTTC; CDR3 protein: CASSVDQGANYGYTF
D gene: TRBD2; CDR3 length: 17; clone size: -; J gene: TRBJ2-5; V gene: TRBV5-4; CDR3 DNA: TGTGCCAGCAGCTTGCCTCTGAGGGGCGGGAGACGGGAGACCCAGTACTTC; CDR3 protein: CASSLPLRGGRRETQYF
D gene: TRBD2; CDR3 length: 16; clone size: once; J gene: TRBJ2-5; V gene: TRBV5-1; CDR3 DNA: TGCGCCAGCAGCTTGGCCCCTAGCGGGGGGCAAGAGACCCAGTACTTC; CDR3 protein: CASSLAPSGGQETQYF
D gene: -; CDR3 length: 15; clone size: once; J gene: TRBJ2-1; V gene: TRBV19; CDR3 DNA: TGTGCCAGTACCACGACCGCGAGCTCCTACAATGAGCAGTTCTTC; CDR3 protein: CASTTTASSYNEQFF
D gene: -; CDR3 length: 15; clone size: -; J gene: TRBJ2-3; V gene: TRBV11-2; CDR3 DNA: TGTGCCAGCAGCTTAGGTCGGGATTTCACAGATACGCAGTATTTT; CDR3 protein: CASSLGRDFTDTQYF
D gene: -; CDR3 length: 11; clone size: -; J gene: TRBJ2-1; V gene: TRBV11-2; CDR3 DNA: TGTGCCAGCAGCTTCTCCAATGAGCAGTTCTTC; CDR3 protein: CASSFSNEQFF
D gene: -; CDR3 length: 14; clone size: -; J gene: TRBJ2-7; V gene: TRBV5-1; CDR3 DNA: TGCGCCAGCAGCTTGGCCGGGACAACCTACGAGCAGTACTTC; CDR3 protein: CASSLAGTTYEQYF
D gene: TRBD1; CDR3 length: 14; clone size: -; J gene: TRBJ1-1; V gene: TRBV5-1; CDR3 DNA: TGCGCCAGCAGCTTAAGACAGGGGAACACTGAAGCTTTCTTT; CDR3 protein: CASSLRQGNTEAFF
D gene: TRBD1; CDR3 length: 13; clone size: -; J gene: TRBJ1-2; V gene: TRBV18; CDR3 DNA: TGTGCCAGCTCACAGGGACAGGGAACGAGCTACACCTTC; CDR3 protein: CASSQGQGTSYTF
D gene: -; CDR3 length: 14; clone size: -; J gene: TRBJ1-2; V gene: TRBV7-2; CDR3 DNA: TGTGCCAGCAGCTTAGCGCTCTCTAACTATGGCTACACCTTC; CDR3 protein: CASSLALSNYGYTF
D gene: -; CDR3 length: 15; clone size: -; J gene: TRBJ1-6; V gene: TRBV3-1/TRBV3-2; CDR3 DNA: TGTGCCAGCAGCCAAGTATCGGACAGTAATTCACCCCTCCACTTT; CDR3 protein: CASSQVSDSNSPLHF
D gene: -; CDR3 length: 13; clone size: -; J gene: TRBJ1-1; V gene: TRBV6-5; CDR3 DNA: TGTGCCAGCAGTTACTCCGGGGGATCTGAAGCTTTCTTT; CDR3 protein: CASSYSGGSEAFF
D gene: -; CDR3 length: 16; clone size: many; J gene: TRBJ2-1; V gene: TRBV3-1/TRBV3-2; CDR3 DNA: TGTGCCAGCAGCCAAGTCGTAGGGTTGGGGTACAATGAGCAGTTCTTC; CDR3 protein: CASSQVVGLGYNEQFF
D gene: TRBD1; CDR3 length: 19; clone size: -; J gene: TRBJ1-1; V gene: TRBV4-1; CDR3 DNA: TGCGCCAGCAGCCACCACACCCGACAGGGGGATAGTTCGAGCACTGAAGCTTTCTTT; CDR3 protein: CASSHHTRQGDSSSTEAFF
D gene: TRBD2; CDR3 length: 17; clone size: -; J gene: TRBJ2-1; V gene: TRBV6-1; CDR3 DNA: TGTGCCAGCAGTGAAGGACGGCGGGGGTTCGGTATCAATGAGCAGTTCTTC; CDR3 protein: CASSEGRRGFGINEQFF
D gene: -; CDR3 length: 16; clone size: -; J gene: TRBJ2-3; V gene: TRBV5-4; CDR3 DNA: TGTGCCAGCAGCTTGAGGAGAGCTTCTAGCACAGATACGCAGTATTTT; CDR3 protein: CASSLRRASSTDTQYF
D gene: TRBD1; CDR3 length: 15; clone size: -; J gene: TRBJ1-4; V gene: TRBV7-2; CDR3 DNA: TGTGCCAGCAGCACCCCGACAGGGGGCATTGAAAAACTGTTTTTT; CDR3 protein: CASSTPTGGIEKLFF
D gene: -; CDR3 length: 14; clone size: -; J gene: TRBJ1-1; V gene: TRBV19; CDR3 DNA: TGTGCCAGTAGTATGGCGGGGACGGGAACTGAAGCTTTCTTT; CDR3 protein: CASSMAGTGTEAFF
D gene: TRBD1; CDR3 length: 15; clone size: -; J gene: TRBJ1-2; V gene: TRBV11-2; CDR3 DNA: TGTGCCAGCAGCTTAGCCCAGGGGGCCCTCTATGGCTACACCTTC; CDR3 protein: CASSLAQGALYGYTF
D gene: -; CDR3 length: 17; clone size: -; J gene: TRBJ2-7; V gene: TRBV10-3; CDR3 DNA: TGTGCCATCAGTGACCCGGGGGGAACGGGGGCCCCCCACGAGCAGTACTTC; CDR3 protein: CAISDPGGTGAPHEQYF
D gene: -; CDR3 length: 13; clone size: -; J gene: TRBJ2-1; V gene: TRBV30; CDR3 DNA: TGTGCCTGGAGCGCCGACTCCTACAATGAGCAGTTCTTC; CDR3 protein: CAWSADSYNEQFF
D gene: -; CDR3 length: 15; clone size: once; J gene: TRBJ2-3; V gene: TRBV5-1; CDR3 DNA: TGCGCCACCTCTCCGAGTATCTCTAGCACAGATACGCAGTATTTT; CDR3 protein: CATSPSISSTDTQYF
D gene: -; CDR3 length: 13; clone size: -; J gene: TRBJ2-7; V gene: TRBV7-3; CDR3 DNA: TGTGCCAGCAGCTTAAACCCCCAATACGAGCAGTACTTC; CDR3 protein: CASSLNPQYEQYF
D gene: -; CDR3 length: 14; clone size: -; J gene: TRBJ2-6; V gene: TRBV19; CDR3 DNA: TGTGCCAGTAGTGACTTCGCTGGGGCCAACGTCCTGACTTTC; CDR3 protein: CASSDFAGANVLTF
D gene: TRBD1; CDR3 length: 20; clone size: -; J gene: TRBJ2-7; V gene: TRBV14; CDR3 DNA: TGTGCCAGCAGCCAAGATCTCCGCCCGGCGTGGGACAGAACTAACTACGAGCAGTACTTC; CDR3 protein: CASSQDLRPAWDRTNYEQYF
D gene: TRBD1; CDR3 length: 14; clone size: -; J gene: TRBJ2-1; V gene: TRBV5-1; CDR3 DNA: TGCGCCAGCAGCCCCACCACAGGGGACAATGAGCAGTTCTTC; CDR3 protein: CASSPTTGDNEQFF
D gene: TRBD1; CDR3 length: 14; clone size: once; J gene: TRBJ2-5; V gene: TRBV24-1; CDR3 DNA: TGTGCCACCAGTGATTTGACAGGGGACGAGACCCAGTACTTC; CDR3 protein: CATSDLTGDETQYF
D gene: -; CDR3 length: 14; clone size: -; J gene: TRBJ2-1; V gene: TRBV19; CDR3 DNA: TGTGCCAGTAGTATGGGGTACCTCTACAATGAGCAGTTCTTC; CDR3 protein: CASSMGYLYNEQFF